A selection of T cell receptor beta chains follows, all from one sample in a study of shared clonotypes between healthy human individuals. Measured with immunoSEQ multiplex PCR; TCRdb has only the in-frame clones, and not every one. The sample has more than 900,000 clones, about 80% seen once. The sequenced sample was memory CD4+ T cells from PBMCs. All receptors derive from a young man in good health. Some clones in this sample may be carry-over from other donors' samples. CDR3s include the opening cysteine and the closing phenylalanine or tryptophan. Fields, in order: clone size, V gene, D gene, J gene, CDR3 protein, CDR3 DNA. The D gene is left open where the match is weak. Clone size is not always given. Where it is, it says once, few, many or a class for expanded clones.

.	TRBV10-3	TRBD2	TRBJ2-5	CTTHGDYQETQYF	TGTACCACGCATGGGGACTATCAAGAGACCCAGTACTTC
.	TRBV18	TRBD1	TRBJ2-7	CASSGTGPYEQYF	TGTGCCAGCTCGGGGACAGGTCCCTACGAGCAGTACTTC
.	TRBV5-1	TRBD1	TRBJ2-3	CASSLVGTGSDTQYF	TGCGCCAGCAGCTTGGTCGGGACAGGATCAGATACGCAGTATTTT
.	TRBV27	.	TRBJ2-2	CASKIQGFNRGELFF	TGTGCCAGCAAAATACAGGGATTTAATCGCGGGGAGCTGTTTTTT
.	TRBV6-5	.	TRBJ1-2	CASSEGPRYGYTF	TGTGCCAGCAGCGAAGGTCCAAGATATGGCTACACCTTC
.	TRBV4-2	.	TRBJ1-2	CASSQGEGVREGGYTF	TGTGCCAGCAGCCAAGGTGAGGGTGTCAGGGAGGGAGGCTACACCTTC
.	TRBV28	TRBD1	TRBJ1-5	CASSQTGGGLQPQHF	TGTGCCAGCAGCCAGACAGGGGGTGGCCTTCAGCCCCAGCATTTT
.	TRBV2	.	TRBJ2-3	CASRSQAGISDTQYF	TGTGCCAGCAGGAGTCAGGCAGGAATATCAGATACGCAGTATTTT
.	TRBV5-6	TRBD1	TRBJ1-4	CASSSSRTGWGEKLFF	TGTGCCAGCAGCAGTTCCCGGACAGGATGGGGTGAAAAACTGTTTTTT
.	TRBV7-2	.	TRBJ2-1	CASSLVGYRISYNEQFF	TGTGCCAGCAGCTTAGTGGGGTACAGGATCTCCTACAATGAGCAGTTCTTC
many	TRBV2	.	TRBJ2-4	CASSESWLAKNIQYF	TGTGCCAGCAGTGAATCGTGGTTAGCCAAAAACATTCAGTACTTC
.	TRBV5-4	.	TRBJ2-5	CASSLATSETQYF	TGTGCCAGCAGCTTGGCTACCTCGGAGACCCAGTACTTC
.	TRBV4-1	.	TRBJ1-4	CASSQVAGLTNEKLFF	TGCGCCAGCAGCCAAGTGGCAGGGCTAACTAATGAAAAACTGTTTTTT
.	TRBV18	.	TRBJ1-2	CASSPRTAPETGYTF	TGTGCCAGCTCACCCAGGACAGCCCCGGAGACTGGCTACACCTTC
.	TRBV28	.	TRBJ1-5	CASSSGGEGNQPQHF	TGTGCCAGCAGTTCGGGGGGGGAGGGCAATCAGCCCCAGCATTTT
.	TRBV7-2	.	TRBJ2-3	CASSLISGADTQYF	TGTGCCAGCAGCTTAATTTCCGGAGCAGATACGCAGTATTTT
.	TRBV5-1	.	TRBJ1-2	CASSLEGRGNLYGYTF	TGCGCCAGCAGCTTGGAAGGCAGGGGAAACCTATATGGCTACACCTTC
once	TRBV6-5	.	TRBJ2-3	CASNGGTDTQYF	TGTGCCAGCAACGGGGGAACAGATACGCAGTATTTT
.	TRBV5-1	.	TRBJ2-5	CASSLEDSETQYF	TGCGCCAGCAGCTTGGAAGACTCAGAGACCCAGTACTTC
.	TRBV30	.	TRBJ1-2	CAWQGIYGYTF	TGTGCCTGGCAAGGGATCTATGGCTACACCTTC